This TCR beta chain emerged from a study of T cell responses to AZD1222 COVID-19 vaccine. Study outcomes and limitations: Sampling captured repertoires only after the peak T cell response.

TCRdb keeps only in-frame clones here, not all; method: immunoSEQ multiplex PCR. This sample has 140,000 or so clones, with about 90% found just once. This CDR3 spans 18 amino acids. V was cut by 3 bases and J by 0 bases, with 18 bases left in between. Per the germline V gene, CDR1 is LNHDA and CDR2 is SQIVND (reference sequence). Note on this clone: Its antigen remains unidentified.

This TCR was sampled from an adult in good health. The sample consisted of peripheral blood, taken on day 0 of AZD1222 vaccination. The chain couples TRBV19 to TRBJ1-5; D may be TRBD1 (5 bases). The CDR3, as DNA: TGTGCCAGTAGTATCGTCGTAGGCAGGGCGTATAGCAATCAGCCCCAGCATTTT. Translation gives CASSIVVGRAYSNQPQHF.